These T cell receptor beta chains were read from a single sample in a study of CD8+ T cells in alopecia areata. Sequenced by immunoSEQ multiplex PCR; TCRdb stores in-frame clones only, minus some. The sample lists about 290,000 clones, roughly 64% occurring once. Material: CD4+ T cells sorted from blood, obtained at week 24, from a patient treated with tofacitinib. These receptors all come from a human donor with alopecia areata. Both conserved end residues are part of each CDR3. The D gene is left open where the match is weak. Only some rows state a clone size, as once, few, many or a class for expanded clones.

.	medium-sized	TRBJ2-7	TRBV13	CASSLVRNYEQYF	TGTGCCAGCAGCTTAGTTAGAAACTACGAGCAGTACTTC
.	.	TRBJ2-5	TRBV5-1	CASSPSAGGETQYF	TGCGCCAGCAGCCCCAGCGCAGGAGGGGAGACCCAGTACTTC
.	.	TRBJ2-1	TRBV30	CAWSRTYFRNEQFF	TGTGCCTGGAGTCGGACCTACTTTCGCAATGAGCAGTTCTTC
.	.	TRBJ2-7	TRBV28	CASSFNEQYF	TGTGCCAGCAGTTTTAACGAGCAGTACTTC
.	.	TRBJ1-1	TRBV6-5	CASSKGHTEAFF	TGTGCCAGCAGTAAGGGGCACACTGAAGCTTTCTTT
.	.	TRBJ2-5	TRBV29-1	CSARRTRDPRETQYF	TGCAGCGCCCGGCGGACCAGAGACCCCCGAGAGACCCAGTACTTC
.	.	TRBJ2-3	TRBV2	CASAAGTTDTQYF	TGTGCCAGCGCGGCGGGCACAACAGATACGCAGTATTTT
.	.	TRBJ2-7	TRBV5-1	CASSLVATTLTYEQYF	TGCGCCAGCAGCTTGGTCGCTACGACGTTGACCTACGAGCAGTACTTC
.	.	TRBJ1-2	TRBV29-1	CSVGQNYGYTF	TGCAGCGTTGGGCAGAACTATGGCTACACCTTC
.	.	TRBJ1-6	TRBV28	CASSRNRESPLHF	TGTGCCAGCAGCCGTAACAGGGAGTCACCCCTCCACTTT
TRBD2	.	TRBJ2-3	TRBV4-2	CASSRIAGGGVTDTQYF	TGTGCCAGCAGCCGTATCGCGGGGGGCGGAGTCACAGATACGCAGTATTTT
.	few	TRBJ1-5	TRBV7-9	CASSSRAEPQHF	TGTGCCAGCAGCTCACGAGCGGAGCCCCAGCATTTT
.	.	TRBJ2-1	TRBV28	CASTSLPGARSNEQFF	TGTGCCAGCACCTCCCTCCCTGGCGCACGAAGCAATGAGCAGTTCTTC
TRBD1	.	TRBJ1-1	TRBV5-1	CASSLTGENTEAFF	TGCGCCAGCAGCTTGACAGGGGAGAACACTGAAGCTTTCTTT
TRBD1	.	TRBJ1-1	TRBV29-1	CSGADRGQTEAFF	TGCAGCGGTGCCGACAGGGGGCAAACTGAAGCTTTCTTT
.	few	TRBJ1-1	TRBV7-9	CASSSMAGTEAFF	TGTGCCAGCAGCTCCATGGCGGGTACTGAAGCTTTCTTT
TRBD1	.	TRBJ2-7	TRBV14	CASSPGDRVINEQYF	TGTGCCAGCAGCCCCGGGGACAGGGTGATCAACGAGCAGTACTTC
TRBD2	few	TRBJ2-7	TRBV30	CACLPHLTSGDEQYF	TGTGCCTGTTTACCGCACTTGACTAGCGGGGACGAGCAGTACTTC
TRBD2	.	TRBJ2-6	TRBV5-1	CASTPGGTGANVLTF	TGCGCCAGCACCCCGGGAGGGACTGGGGCCAACGTCCTGACTTTC
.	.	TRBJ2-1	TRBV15	CATSRLGLDNEQFF	TGTGCCACCAGCAGACTGGGGCTCGACAATGAGCAGTTCTTC
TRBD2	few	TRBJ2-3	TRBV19	CASSIGASGGDTQYF	TGTGCCAGTAGTATAGGGGCTAGCGGAGGAGATACGCAGTATTTT
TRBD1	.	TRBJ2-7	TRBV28	CATQTGSGQYF	TGTGCCACCCAGACAGGGAGCGGGCAGTACTTC
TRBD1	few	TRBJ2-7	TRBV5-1	CASSSGPDRGRWTYEQYF	TGCGCCAGCAGCTCGGGTCCGGACAGGGGGCGTTGGACCTACGAGCAGTACTTC
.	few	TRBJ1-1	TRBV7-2	CASSLAGPGPEAFF	TGTGCCAGCAGCTTAGCGGGACCGGGTCCTGAAGCTTTCTTT
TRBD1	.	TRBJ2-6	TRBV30	CACRDRGRHLSGANVLTF	TGTGCCTGCCGGGACAGGGGACGCCATCTCTCTGGGGCCAACGTCCTGACTTTC
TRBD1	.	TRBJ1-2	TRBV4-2	CASSQDLQGAGYTF	TGTGCCAGCAGCCAAGATCTCCAGGGGGCGGGCTACACCTTC
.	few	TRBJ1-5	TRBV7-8	CASSLAGDQPQHF	TGTGCCAGCAGCTTAGCAGGTGATCAGCCCCAGCATTTT
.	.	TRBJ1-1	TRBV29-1	CSVEDFERRVRTEAFF	TGCAGCGTTGAAGATTTTGAGCGTAGGGTCCGGACTGAAGCTTTCTTT
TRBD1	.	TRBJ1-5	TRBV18	CASSLGQGGNQPQHF	TGTGCCAGCTCGTTGGGACAGGGAGGCAATCAGCCCCAGCATTTT
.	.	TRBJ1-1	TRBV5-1	CASSFDGNTEAFF	TGCGCCAGCAGCTTTGACGGGAACACTGAAGCTTTCTTT
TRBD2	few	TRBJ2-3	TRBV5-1	CASSLSIAGRDTQYF	TGCGCCAGCAGCTTATCAATAGCGGGGAGAGATACGCAGTATTTT
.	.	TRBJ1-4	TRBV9	CASSVDQRLGEKLFF	TGTGCCAGCAGCGTAGACCAGAGGCTTGGTGAAAAACTGTTTTTT